This TCR beta chain was captured by sequencing in a study of T-cell memory formation after mild COVID-19. Study conclusions and caveats: Memory sampled before infection contained some responding clones, suggesting cross-reactive memory joined. Contracting CD4+ clones were located mainly in CM and EM, and CD8+ clones in EMRA.

Concerning this clonotype itself: The antigen is unknown.

Barcoded TCR alpha and TCR beta cDNA libraries with UMIs came from 5'RACE using constant-segment primers. TCRdb re-derived calls from the 5' RACE reads in MiXCR, one entry per CDR3 protein. The table has approximately 210,000 distinct CDR3 sequences, roughly 30% seen once. This CDR3 has 14 amino acids. CDR1 and CDR2 (germline): SGHRS, YFSETQ. Trimming took 3 bases from V and 6 from J; bases not matched to a gene: 6. Sequencing input: PBMCs or a T cell subset sorted from them (not recorded which). This TCR came from an adult woman who had mild COVID-19 (a few samples of this study predate the infection). Cell type and time point are not known. The rearrangement links TRBV5-1 to TRBJ1-2, with 9 bases matching TRBD1. The CDR3 coding sequence is TGCGCCAGCAGCTCAGGTTGGACAGGGGATGGCTACACCTTC. This sequence encodes CASSSGWTGDGYTF. The complete variable domain, with remaining parts taken from reference TRBV5-1 and TRBJ1-2, reads KAGVTQTPRYLIKTRGQQVTLSCSPISGHRSVSWYQQTPGQGLQFLFEYFSETQRNKGNFPGRFSGRQFSNSRSEMNVSTLELGDSALYLCASSSGWTGDGYTFGSGTRLTVV.